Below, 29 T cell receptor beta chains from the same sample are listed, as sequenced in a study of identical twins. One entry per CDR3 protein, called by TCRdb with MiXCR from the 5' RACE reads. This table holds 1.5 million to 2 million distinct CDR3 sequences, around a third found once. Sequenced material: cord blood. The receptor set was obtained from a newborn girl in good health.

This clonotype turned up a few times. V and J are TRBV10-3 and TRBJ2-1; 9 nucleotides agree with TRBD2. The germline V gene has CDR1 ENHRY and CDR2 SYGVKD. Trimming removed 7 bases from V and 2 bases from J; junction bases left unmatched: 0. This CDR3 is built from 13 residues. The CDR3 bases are TGTGCCATCAAGCGGGGGGCCTACAATGAGCAGTTCTTC. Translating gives CAIKRGAYNEQFF.

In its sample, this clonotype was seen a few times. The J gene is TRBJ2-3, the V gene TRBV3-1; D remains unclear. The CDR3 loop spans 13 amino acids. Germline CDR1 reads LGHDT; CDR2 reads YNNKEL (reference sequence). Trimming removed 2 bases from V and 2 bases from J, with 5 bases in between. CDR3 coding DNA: TGTGCCAGCAGCCAATCTACCACAGATACGCAGTATTTT. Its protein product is CASSQSTTDTQYF.

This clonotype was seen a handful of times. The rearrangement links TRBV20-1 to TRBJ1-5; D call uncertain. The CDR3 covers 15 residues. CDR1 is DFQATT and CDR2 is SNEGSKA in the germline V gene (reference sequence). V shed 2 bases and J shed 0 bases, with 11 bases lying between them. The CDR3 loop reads CSARSSLYSNQPQHF. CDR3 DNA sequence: TGCAGTGCTAGATCCAGCCTTTATAGCAATCAGCCCCAGCATTTT.

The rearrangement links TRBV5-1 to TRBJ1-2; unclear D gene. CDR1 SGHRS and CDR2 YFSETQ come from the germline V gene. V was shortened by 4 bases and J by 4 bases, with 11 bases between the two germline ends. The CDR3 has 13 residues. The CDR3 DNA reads TGCGCCAGCAGCCATTCCTCCTCCTATGGCTACACCTTC. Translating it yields CASSHSSSYGYTF.

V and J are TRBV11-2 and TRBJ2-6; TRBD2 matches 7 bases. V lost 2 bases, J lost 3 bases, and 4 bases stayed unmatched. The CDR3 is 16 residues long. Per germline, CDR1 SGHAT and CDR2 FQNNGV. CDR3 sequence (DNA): TGTGCCAGCAGCTTATGGGGGAGGGGTGGGGCCAACGTCCTGACTTTC. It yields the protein CASSLWGRGGANVLTF.

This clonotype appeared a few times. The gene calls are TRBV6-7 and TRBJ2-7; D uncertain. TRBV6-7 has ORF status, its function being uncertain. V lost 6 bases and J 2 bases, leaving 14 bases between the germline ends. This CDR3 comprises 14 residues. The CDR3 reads CASSLRVDPYEQYF. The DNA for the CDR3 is TGTGCCAGCAGCCTTCGAGTGGACCCCTACGAGCAGTACTTC.

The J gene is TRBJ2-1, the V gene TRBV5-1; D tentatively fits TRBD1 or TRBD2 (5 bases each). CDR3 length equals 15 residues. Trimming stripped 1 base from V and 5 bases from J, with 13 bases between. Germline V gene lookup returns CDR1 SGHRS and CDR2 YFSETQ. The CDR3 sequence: CASSLRFGGDNEQFF. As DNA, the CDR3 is TGCGCCAGCAGCTTGCGGTTTGGGGGAGACAATGAGCAGTTCTTC. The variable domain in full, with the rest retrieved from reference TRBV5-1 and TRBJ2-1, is KAGVTQTPRYLIKTRGQQVTLSCSPISGHRSVSWYQQTPGQGLQFLFEYFSETQRNKGNFPGRFSGRQFSNSRSEMNVSTLELGDSALYLCASSLRFGGDNEQFFGPGTRLTVL.

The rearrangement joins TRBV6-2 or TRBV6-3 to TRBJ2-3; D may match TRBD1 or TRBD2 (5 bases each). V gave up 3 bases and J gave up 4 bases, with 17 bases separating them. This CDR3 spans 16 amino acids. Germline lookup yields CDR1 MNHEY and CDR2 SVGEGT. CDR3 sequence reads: CASSYFLRGPADTQYF. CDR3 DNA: TGTGCCAGCAGTTATTTTTTGAGGGGCCCAGCAGATACGCAGTATTTT.

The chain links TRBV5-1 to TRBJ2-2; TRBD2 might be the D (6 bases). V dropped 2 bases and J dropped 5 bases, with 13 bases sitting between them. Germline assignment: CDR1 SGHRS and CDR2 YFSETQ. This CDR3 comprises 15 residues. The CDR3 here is CASSFLGRETGELFF. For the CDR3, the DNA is TGCGCCAGCAGCTTTCTCGGGAGAGAGACCGGGGAGCTGTTTTTT.

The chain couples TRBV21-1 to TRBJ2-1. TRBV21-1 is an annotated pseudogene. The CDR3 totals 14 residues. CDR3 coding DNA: TGTGCCAGCAGCAATCCTAGGGACTACAATGAGCAGTTCTTC. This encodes CASSNPRDYNEQFF.

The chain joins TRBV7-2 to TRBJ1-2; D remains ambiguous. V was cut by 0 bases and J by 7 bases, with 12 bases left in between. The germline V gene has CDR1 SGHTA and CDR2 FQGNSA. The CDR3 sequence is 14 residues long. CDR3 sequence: CASSLALEGSGYTF. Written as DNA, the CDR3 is TGTGCCAGCAGCTTAGCGTTAGAAGGGAGTGGCTACACCTTC.

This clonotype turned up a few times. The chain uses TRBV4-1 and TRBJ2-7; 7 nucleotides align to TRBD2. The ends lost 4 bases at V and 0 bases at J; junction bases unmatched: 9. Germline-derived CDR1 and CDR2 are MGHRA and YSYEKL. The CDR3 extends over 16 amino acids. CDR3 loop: CASSRAAGLPSYEQYF. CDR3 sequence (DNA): TGCGCCAGCAGCCGAGCTGCGGGACTACCCTCCTACGAGCAGTACTTC.

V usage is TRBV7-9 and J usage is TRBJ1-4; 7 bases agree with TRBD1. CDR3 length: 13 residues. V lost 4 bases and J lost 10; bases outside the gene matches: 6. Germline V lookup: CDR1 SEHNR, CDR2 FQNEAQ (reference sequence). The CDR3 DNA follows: TGTGCCAGCAGCTCGGCACAGGGGACAAAACTGTTTTTT. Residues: CASSSAQGTKLFF.

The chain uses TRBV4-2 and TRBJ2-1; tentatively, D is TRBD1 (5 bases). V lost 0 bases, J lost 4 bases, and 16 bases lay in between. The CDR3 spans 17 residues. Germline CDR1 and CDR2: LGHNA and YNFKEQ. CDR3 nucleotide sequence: TGTGCCAGCAGCCAAGATCTCATTGCTAGGACATACAATGAGCAGTTCTTC. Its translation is CASSQDLIARTYNEQFF.

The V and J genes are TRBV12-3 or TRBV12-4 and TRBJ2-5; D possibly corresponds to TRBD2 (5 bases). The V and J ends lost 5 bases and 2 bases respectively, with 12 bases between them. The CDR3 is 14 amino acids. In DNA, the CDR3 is TGTGCCAGCAGTGTGACCGGGAATCAAGAGACCCAGTACTTC. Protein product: CASSVTGNQETQYF.

Here the CDR3 DNA reads TGTGCCAGCAGTTTGGGGGGACTAGCGGCTGGTGAGCAGTTCTTC. Translation: CASSLGGLAAGEQFF. This sequence joins TRBV12-3 or TRBV12-4 and TRBJ2-1; 11 positions match TRBD2. Trimming took 3 bases from V and 9 from J; bases not matched to a gene: 7. The CDR3 totals 15 residues.

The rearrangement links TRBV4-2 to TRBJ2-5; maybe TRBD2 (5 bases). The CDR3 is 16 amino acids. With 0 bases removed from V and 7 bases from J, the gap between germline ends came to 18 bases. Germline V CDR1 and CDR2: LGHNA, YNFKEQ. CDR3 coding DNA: TGTGCCAGCAGCCAAGATTCGAGTTTGAGGGCGGTGACCCAGTACTTC. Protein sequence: CASSQDSSLRAVTQYF.

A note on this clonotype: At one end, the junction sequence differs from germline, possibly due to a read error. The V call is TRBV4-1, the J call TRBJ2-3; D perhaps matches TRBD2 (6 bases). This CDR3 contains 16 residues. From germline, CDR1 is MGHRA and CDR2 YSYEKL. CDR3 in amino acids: CVSSQVVRRRGDTQYF. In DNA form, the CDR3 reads TGCGTCAGCAGCCAAGTTGTGCGGAGGCGGGGAGATACGCAGTATTTT.

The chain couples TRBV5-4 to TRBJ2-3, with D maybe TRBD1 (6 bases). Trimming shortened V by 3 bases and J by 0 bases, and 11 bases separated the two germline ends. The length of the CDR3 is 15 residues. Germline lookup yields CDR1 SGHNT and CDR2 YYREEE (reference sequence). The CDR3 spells CASSSRTVSTDTQYF. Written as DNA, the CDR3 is TGTGCCAGCAGCTCCCGGACAGTTAGCACAGATACGCAGTATTTT.

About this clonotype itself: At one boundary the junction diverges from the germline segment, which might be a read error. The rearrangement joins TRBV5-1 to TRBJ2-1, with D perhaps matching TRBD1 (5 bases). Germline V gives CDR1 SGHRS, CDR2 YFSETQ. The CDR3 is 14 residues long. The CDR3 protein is CASSLRGLYNERFF. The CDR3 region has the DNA TGCGCCAGCAGCTTAAGGGGCCTGTACAATGAGCGGTTCTTC.

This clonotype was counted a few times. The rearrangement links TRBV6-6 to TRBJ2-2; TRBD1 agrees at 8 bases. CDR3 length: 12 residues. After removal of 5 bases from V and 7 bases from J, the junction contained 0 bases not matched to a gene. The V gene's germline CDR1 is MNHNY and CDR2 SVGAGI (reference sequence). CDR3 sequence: CASSDRGGELFF. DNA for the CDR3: TGTGCCAGCAGTGACAGGGGCGGGGAGCTGTTTTTT.

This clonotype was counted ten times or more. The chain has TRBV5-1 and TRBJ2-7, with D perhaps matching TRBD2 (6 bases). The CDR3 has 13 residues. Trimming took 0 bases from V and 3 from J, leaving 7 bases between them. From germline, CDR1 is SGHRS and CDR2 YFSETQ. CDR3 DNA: TGCGCCAGCAGCTTGGAGACTAGCTACGAGCAGTACTTC. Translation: CASSLETSYEQYF.

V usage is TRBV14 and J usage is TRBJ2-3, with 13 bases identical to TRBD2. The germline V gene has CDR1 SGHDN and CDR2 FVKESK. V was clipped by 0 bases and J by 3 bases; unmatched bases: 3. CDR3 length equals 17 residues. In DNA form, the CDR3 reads TGTGCCAGCAGCCAAGAGAGGGGACTAGCGGGGACAGATACGCAGTATTTT. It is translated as CASSQERGLAGTDTQYF.

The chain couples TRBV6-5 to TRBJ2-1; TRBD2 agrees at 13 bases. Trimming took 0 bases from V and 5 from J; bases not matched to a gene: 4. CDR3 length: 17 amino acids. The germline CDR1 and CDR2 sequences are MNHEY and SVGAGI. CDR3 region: CASSYSKLAGGHNEQFF. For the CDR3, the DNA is TGTGCCAGCAGTTACTCGAAACTAGCGGGAGGGCACAATGAGCAGTTCTTC.

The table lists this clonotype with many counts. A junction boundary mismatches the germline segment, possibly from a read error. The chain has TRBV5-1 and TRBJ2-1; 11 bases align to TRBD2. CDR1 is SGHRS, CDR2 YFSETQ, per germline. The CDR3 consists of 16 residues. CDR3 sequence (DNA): TGTGCCAGCAGCCCACTAGCGGGAGTATCCTACAATGAGCAGTTCTTC. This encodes CASSPLAGVSYNEQFF.

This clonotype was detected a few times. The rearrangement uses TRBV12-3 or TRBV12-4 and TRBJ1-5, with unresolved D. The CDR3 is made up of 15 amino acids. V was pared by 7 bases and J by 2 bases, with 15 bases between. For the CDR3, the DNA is TGTGCCAGCACCCTTTGGGGATCTGGCAATCAGCCCCAGCATTTT. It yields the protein CASTLWGSGNQPQHF.

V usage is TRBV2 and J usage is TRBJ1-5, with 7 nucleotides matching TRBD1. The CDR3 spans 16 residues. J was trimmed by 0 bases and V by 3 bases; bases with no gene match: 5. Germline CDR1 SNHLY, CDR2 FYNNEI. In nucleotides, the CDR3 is TGTGCCAGCAGTGACGAGACAGGGACTAGCAATCAGCCCCAGCATTTT. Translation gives CASSDETGTSNQPQHF.

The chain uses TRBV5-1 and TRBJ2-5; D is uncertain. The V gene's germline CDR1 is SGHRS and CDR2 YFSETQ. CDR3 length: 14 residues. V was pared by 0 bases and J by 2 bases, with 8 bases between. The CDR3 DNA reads TGCGCCAGCAGCTTGGAAACTGGGCAAGAGACCCAGTACTTC. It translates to CASSLETGQETQYF.

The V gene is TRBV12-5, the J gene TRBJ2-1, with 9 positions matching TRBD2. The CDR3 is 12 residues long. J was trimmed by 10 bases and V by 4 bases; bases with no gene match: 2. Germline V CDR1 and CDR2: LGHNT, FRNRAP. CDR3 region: CASGYGLAEQFF. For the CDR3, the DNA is TGTGCTAGTGGTTACGGACTAGCGGAGCAGTTCTTC.